Listed below are T cell receptor beta chains from one sample, sequenced in a study of shared clonotypes between healthy human individuals. Here immunoSEQ multiplex PCR was the method, and the copy in TCRdb shows in-frame clones only, minus some. The table includes more than 450,000 clones, 79% detected once. Material: PBMCs. Source of these receptors: a woman aged 40 to 55 in good health. Some clones in this sample may be carry-over from other donors' samples. The CDR3 runs from the conserved cysteine through the conserved F or W. A D gene is named only where the DNA matches it firmly. Clone size is not always given. Where it is, it says once, few, many or a class for expanded clones.

V	J	size	D	CDR3	DNA
TRBV9	TRBJ2-5	few	-	CASSVEGSNQETQYF	TGTGCCAGCAGCGTAGAAGGGTCCAACCAAGAGACCCAGTACTTC
TRBV9	TRBJ1-1	-	-	CASSVGVGHNTEAFF	TGTGCCAGCAGCGTAGGGGTGGGACACAACACTGAAGCTTTCTTT
TRBV6-6	TRBJ1-3	once	-	CASSESSGNTIYF	TGTGCCAGCAGCGAGAGCTCTGGAAACACCATATATTTT
TRBV9	TRBJ1-1	-	-	CASSPIGGHTEAFF	TGTGCCAGCAGCCCCATCGGCGGGCACACTGAAGCTTTCTTT
TRBV5-4	TRBJ1-3	once	-	CASSLEERSGNTIYF	TGTGCCAGCAGCTTGGAGGAGCGCTCTGGAAACACCATATATTTT
TRBV9	TRBJ2-5	-	-	CASSVDDGDLRQETQYF	TGTGCCAGCAGCGTAGATGACGGGGACCTTAGACAAGAGACCCAGTACTTC
TRBV6-1	TRBJ2-3	-	TRBD2	CASTLAGAGTDTQYF	TGTGCCAGCACTCTGGCGGGAGCGGGCACAGATACGCAGTATTTT
TRBV6-1	TRBJ1-1	-	-	CASSDSGLMNTEAFF	TGTGCCAGCAGTGATTCTGGGCTCATGAACACTGAAGCTTTCTTT
TRBV6-6	TRBJ1-1	-	TRBD1	CASSSGQGPFF	TGTGCCAGCAGTTCGGGACAGGGCCCTTTCTTT
TRBV5-8	TRBJ2-5	-	-	CASSLRGEETQYF	TGTGCCAGCAGCTTGCGAGGGGAGGAGACCCAGTACTTC
TRBV19	TRBJ2-2	-	-	CASSILIGRTGELFF	TGTGCCAGTAGTATCTTAATCGGGAGAACCGGGGAGCTGTTTTTT
TRBV30	TRBJ2-2	-	-	CAWSDKNTGELFF	TGTGCCTGGAGTGACAAAAACACCGGGGAGCTGTTTTTT
TRBV5-1	TRBJ1-2	-	-	CASSVGDGHYGYTF	TGCGCCAGCAGCGTAGGGGACGGCCACTATGGCTACACCTTC
TRBV4-1	TRBJ2-1	-	TRBD2	CASSPPLRTSGRLYNEQFF	TGCGCCAGCAGCCCGCCCCTACGGACTAGCGGGAGGTTGTACAATGAGCAGTTCTTC
TRBV14	TRBJ2-5	-	-	CASSQGPQETQYF	TGTGCCAGCAGCCAAGGGCCTCAAGAGACCCAGTACTTC